This TCR delta chain was documented in a study of Vδ1+ human thymocytes (dated by TCRdb to 2017 to 2018). In the study overall: The study characterised mRNA-level TRG and TRD CDR3 repertoires of highly purified Vdelta1+ thymocytes from young children as a data resource. Validation of the multiplex-based CDR3 amplicon strategy against 5'RACE-based CDR3 amplicon generation methods had been performed previously.

RNA extraction was carried out with the RNeasy mini kit, and reverse transcription was then done using Superscript III. CDR3 amplicons were generated by multiplex PCR with pooled V-gene forward primers and a constant-region reverse primer carrying Illumina adaptor overhangs. After gel purification, the amplicons were indexed with Nextera index primers over approximately 8 extra PCR cycles and then purified using AMPure XP beads. Libraries were sequenced on an Illumina MiSeq with paired-end 250 bp reads, dual indexing and about 20% PhiX spike-in. Under the source paper's analysis protocol: Reads were quality checked with FastQC, and TRG read pairs were merged with ea-utils fastq-join. IMGT/HighV-QUEST was used to annotate the sequences, only productive sequences with an unambiguous V-gene assignment were kept, and clonotypes were defined as sequences sharing an identical CDR3 sequence. VDJtools 1.1.1, tcR 2.2.3, Treemap and vegan Shannon diversity in R 3.4.4 were used for downstream analysis. The public reads were reprocessed by TCRdb using CATT, and rows of matching DNA were later combined. The V and J calls here are based on TCRdb, not the publication. The sample table lists 25,000 to 30,000 delta-chain clones, under 8.5% of them with a count of one. The top ten hold 0.85% to 1% of the sample.

Based on the germline V gene, the CDR1 and CDR2 sequences are TSWWSYY and QGS. The germline V end is reduced by 1 base and the J end by 0 bases; junction bases left unmatched: 11. Reading from cysteine to phenylalanine, the CDR3 counts 18 amino acids. Only the CDR3 DNA stays, 54 bases, in frame from base 1. Broader findings and caveats from the paper: The authors advised highly purified populations and single-cell validation, since unexpected Vdelta2 sequences could cause misinterpretation of bulk repertoire data. Although sort purity was high, approximately 20% of thymic TRD sequences were Vdelta2 (with a few Vdelta3), in contrast to the peripheral blood Vdelta1+ controls. Donors shared many TRG clonotypes (up to about 6.9x10^3), but TRD repertoires were essentially private, with at most 120 shared. In contrast to oligoclonal peripheral blood repertoires, thymic TRG and TRD repertoires appeared to be highly polyclonal with Gaussian CDR3 length distributions. No clustering by age or sex was observed, so analyses did not stratify donors by these variables.

There are a few counts of this clone. Its antigen is currently not known. Base qualities were left out, and no much larger clone turns up one base away. Thymic samples were depleted of alphabeta T cells, then CD3+ TCRVdelta1+ TCRVdelta2- thymocytes were FACS-sorted. The purity of the sorted Vdelta1+ thymocytes was between 98% and 99.6%. Thymic specimens were obtained from several paediatric patients, aged from about 5 days to 16 months, who were undergoing corrective cardiac surgery. Thymic tissue was dispersed and mononuclear cells isolated on a Histopaque-1077 density gradient. Staining used anti-TCRVdelta1 clone TS8.2, anti-TCRVdelta2 clone B6, anti-CD3 clone HIT3a and anti-TCRalphabeta clone IP26 antibodies.

The V and J genes are TRDV1 and TRDJ1; the junction holds 7 bases that match TRDD3. Sequenced sample: Vdelta1+ gamma-delta thymocytes from the thymus. According to the study, the label for this sample's cell subset or site signals: FACS-sorted CD3+ TCRalphabeta- TCRVdelta1+ TCRVdelta2- thymocytes. This sequence was found in a girl in the first two years of life who had congenital heart surgery. In nucleotide form, the sequence is TGTGCTCTTGGGGAACCATGGAGTGGGGGAGTTAACACCGATAAACTCATCTTT. Translated, it reads CALGEPWSGGVNTDKLIF.